The next 19 T cell receptor beta chains were all read from a single sample in a study of CD8 T cells in ankylosing spondylitis. Broader study findings: Ankylosing spondylitis blood seemed to carry a telltale TCR beta motif made of under ten highly homologous variants.

Their specific antigens are unknown. TCRdb redid the calling of the 5' RACE reads with MiXCR, one entry per CDR3 protein. The repertoire holds fewer than 450,000 distinct CDR3 sequences, with 17% as singletons. The sequenced sample consisted of blood, either unsorted or a sorted T cell fraction (not recorded which). The receptors were sampled from a male donor with ankylosing spondylitis.

V usage is TRBV3-1 and J usage is TRBJ2-7; 14 nucleotides match TRBD2. Germline CDR1 reads LGHDT; CDR2 reads YNNKEL (reference sequence). J lost 6 bases, V lost 4 bases, and 8 bases had no gene match. The CDR3 contains 16 residues. The CDR3: CASSRTSGTSGGEQYF. The CDR3 bases are TGTGCCAGCAGCCGGACTTCCGGGACTAGCGGGGGCGAGCAGTACTTC.

This clonotype appeared a few times. This chain joins TRBV7-8 and TRBJ1-5; possible D gene TRBD1, 6 bases. V lost 2 bases and J lost 1, with 9 bases in between. The CDR3 extends over 15 amino acids. CDR1 and CDR2 from the germline V gene are SGHVS and FQNEAQ. The CDR3 is CASSLSGQSNQPQHF. CDR3 bases: TGTGCCAGCAGCTTATCGGGACAAAGCAATCAGCCCCAGCATTTT.

This clonotype came up a few times. The genes are TRBV7-2 and TRBJ1-6; D gene unclear. With 4 bases removed from V and 6 bases from J, the gap between germline ends came to 13 bases. Germline CDR1 is SGHTA and CDR2 is FQGNSA. The CDR3 length is 15 residues. The CDR3 DNA sequence: TGTGCCAGCAGCTCGACGTTTCGGGGTAATTCACCCCTCCACTTT. This codes for CASSSTFRGNSPLHF. The full variable domain, in which reference TRBV7-2 and TRBJ1-6 provide the parts outside the CDR3, is GAGVSQSPSNKVTEKGKDVELRCDPISGHTALYWYRQSLGQGLEFLIYFQGNSAPDKSGLPSDRFSAERTGGSVSTLTIQRTQQEDSAVYLCASSSTFRGNSPLHFGNGTRLTVT.

At least ten counts were recorded for this clonotype. The chain has TRBV12-3 or TRBV12-4 and TRBJ2-7, with 7 bases matching TRBD2. This CDR3 has 16 residues. The trim removed 3 bases at V and 1 base at J, leaving 9 bases unmatched. Written as DNA, the CDR3 is TGTGCCAGCAGTTTCCCGTCAGCTAGCGGATCCTACGAGCAGTACTTC. It is translated as CASSFPSASGSYEQYF.

This clonotype came up many times. The rearrangement joins TRBV12-3 or TRBV12-4 to TRBJ2-7, with 8 positions matching TRBD2. CDR3 length: 15 residues. Trimming took 5 bases from V and 7 from J; bases not matched to a gene: 13. DNA for the CDR3: TGTGCCAGCAGTCCACCGGGACTAGGGGCGGGGGAGCAGTACTTC. This gives the protein CASSPPGLGAGEQYF.

V and J are TRBV24-1 and TRBJ2-5, with D maybe TRBD1 (5 bases). Trimming cost V 4 bases and J 4 bases, with 6 bases left between them. The CDR3 is 12 amino acids. Germline V gene sequence: CDR1 KGHDR, CDR2 SFDVKD. The CDR3 sequence is CATSDDRETQYF. The CDR3 region has the DNA TGTGCCACCAGTGACGACAGAGAGACCCAGTACTTC.

The V call is TRBV5-1, the J call TRBJ1-2, with 7 bases identical to TRBD1. CDR1 and CDR2 (germline): SGHRS, YFSETQ. This CDR3 is 14 amino acids long. V gave up 4 bases and J gave up 2 bases; unmatched junction bases: 5. The CDR3 bases are TGCGCCAGCAGCGGACCGGGACAGAACTATGGCTACACCTTC. Translated: CASSGPGQNYGYTF.

This clonotype was detected a few times. This sequence joins TRBV6-5 and TRBJ1-5; 10 bases are shared with TRBD1. After removal of 2 bases from V and 3 bases from J, the junction contained 1 base not matched to a gene. The CDR3 consists of 15 residues. CDR1 and CDR2 from the germline V gene are MNHEY and SVGAGI. The DNA of the CDR3 is TGTGCCAGCAGTTACGGGACAGGGGTCAATCAGCCCCAGCATTTT. Its translation is CASSYGTGVNQPQHF.

This clonotype showed up many times. The chain has TRBV7-2 and TRBJ2-2; perhaps TRBD2 as D (5 bases). V was clipped by 5 bases and J by 6 bases, with 7 bases between them. Germline CDR1 reads SGHTA; CDR2 reads FQGNSA. The CDR3 is made up of 12 amino acids. Written as DNA, the CDR3 is TGTGCCAGCAGCCCTAGCCCCGGGGAGCTGTTTTTT. It specifies CASSPSPGELFF.

The chain is built from TRBV20-1 and TRBJ2-3, with D hard to call. Germline-derived CDR1 and CDR2 are DFQATT and SNEGSKA (reference sequence). The CDR3 is made up of 14 amino acids. Trimming cost V 0 bases and J 0 bases, with 7 bases left between them. CDR3 in amino acids: CSAREVESTDTQYF. The CDR3 DNA is TGCAGTGCTAGAGAGGTAGAAAGCACAGATACGCAGTATTTT.

This clonotype was counted only a few times. The rearrangement links TRBV28 to TRBJ1-5; D may be TRBD1 (5 bases). The V end lost 3 bases, the J end lost 2 bases, and 11 bases lay between the germline ends. Germline-derived CDR1 and CDR2 are MDHEN and SYDVKM. The CDR3 has 15 residues. The CDR3 coding sequence is TGTGCCAGCAGTTTCGGGGGTTCGCGCAATCAGCCCCAGCATTTT. This gives the protein CASSFGGSRNQPQHF. The whole variable domain, remainder taken from reference TRBV28 and TRBJ1-5, is DVKVTQSSRYLVKRTGEKVFLECVQDMDHENMFWYRQDPGLGLRLIYFSYDVKMKEKGDIPEGYSVSREKKERFSLILESASTNQTSMYLCASSFGGSRNQPQHFGDGTRLSIL.

This rearrangement joins TRBV7-9 to TRBJ2-5, with no clear D. Trimming cost V 5 bases and J 0 bases, with 10 bases left between them. The CDR3 has 14 amino acids. The V gene's germline CDR1 is SEHNR and CDR2 FQNEAQ (reference sequence). CDR3 sequence: CASSQSADQETQYF. CDR3 nucleotides: TGTGCCAGCAGCCAATCGGCAGACCAAGAGACCCAGTACTTC.

This chain uses TRBV18 with TRBJ1-1; 8 nucleotides agree with TRBD1. V lost 7 bases and J lost 4; bases outside the gene matches: 8. Germline CDR1 and CDR2: KGHSH and LQKENI. The CDR3 is 14 amino acids. The CDR3 loop reads CASYDGQGGTEAFF. The CDR3 nucleotides read TGTGCCAGCTACGACGGACAGGGCGGCACTGAAGCTTTCTTT.

This chain connects TRBV7-2 to TRBJ2-5; tentatively, D is TRBD1 or TRBD2 (6 bases each). The CDR3 sequence is 14 residues long. CDR1 is SGHTA and CDR2 is FQGNSA in the germline V gene. The V gene lost 6 bases and the J gene lost 1 base, with 12 bases spanning the gap. CDR3: CASRHTGAQETQYF. CDR3 nucleotide sequence: TGTGCCAGCAGACACACGGGGGCCCAAGAGACCCAGTACTTC.

This clonotype was observed at least ten times. V is TRBV14 and J is TRBJ2-6; the D is unclear. CDR1 and CDR2 (germline): SGHDN, FVKESK. This CDR3 contains 13 residues. Trimming cost V 4 bases and J 2 bases, with 3 bases left between them. The CDR3 loop is CASSLPGANVLTF. The CDR3 DNA is TGTGCCAGCAGCCTCCCTGGGGCCAACGTCCTGACTTTC.

The J gene is TRBJ1-5, the V gene TRBV6-2 or TRBV6-3, with D possibly being TRBD1 (6 bases). Trimming pared 4 bases from V and 11 bases from J, leaving 12 bases between. This CDR3 spans 12 amino acids. Germline V lookup: CDR1 MNHEY, CDR2 SVGEGT. The CDR3 protein is CASSLTGISQHF. CDR3 bases: TGTGCCAGCAGTTTAACAGGGATCTCCCAGCATTTT.

This chain uses TRBV6-6 with TRBJ2-5; D remains ambiguous. Per germline, CDR1 MNHNY and CDR2 SVGAGI (reference sequence). The CDR3 has 12 residues. V lost 2 bases, J lost 4 bases, and 5 bases lay in between. CDR3 bases: TGTGCCAGCAGTTACCATACAGAGACCCAGTACTTC. Translated: CASSYHTETQYF.

The chain recombines TRBV18 with TRBJ1-5; D remains unclear. The germline CDR1 and CDR2 sequences are KGHSH and LQKENI. V was trimmed by 2 bases and J by 2 bases, leaving 10 bases between them. CDR3 size: 15 residues. CDR3 in amino acids: CASSPVAGGNQPQHF. CDR3 coding DNA: TGTGCCAGCTCACCAGTGGCAGGTGGCAATCAGCCCCAGCATTTT.

V gene TRBV7-3 combines with J gene TRBJ1-1; TRBD1 aligns across 11 bases. V was clipped by 3 bases and J by 1 base; unmatched bases: 10. This CDR3 spans 18 amino acids. Germline V gene sequence: CDR1 SGHTA, CDR2 FQGTGA. The CDR3 DNA is TGTGCCAGCAGCTTTGGGGGACAGGGGGGTGTCAGGAACACTGAAGCTTTCTTT. It codes for CASSFGGQGGVRNTEAFF.